This T cell receptor (beta chain) stems from a study of blood T cell repertoires in COVID-19. At the level of the study: Samples taken during acute and convalescent COVID-19 were collected in the United States, Italy and Spain. Sample material is recorded as cDNA or gDNA derived from T cells, B-cell-depleted T cells, or PBMCs.

Methods used by the authors: Amplification of reference gene primers provided the estimated nucleated cell counts. TCRdb's table, derived via immunoSEQ multiplex PCR, lists solely in-frame clones and lacks some. V and J calls plus clone size are reproduced from that table; the DNA served to infer D and trimming. Of around 130,000 clones in the sample, 75% to 90% are singletons; the top ten hold about 10%. Germline loops: CDR1 MDHEN, CDR2 SYDVKM. Trimming left V 7 bases short and J 5 bases short, with 17 bases between. The CDR3 runs 14 residues. The TCR sequence derives from a man in his 60s with active or convalescent COVID-19. The material sequenced was peripheral blood. The chain employs TRBV28 and TRBJ2-5, with D perhaps matching TRBD2 (6 bases). DNA of the CDR3: TGTGCCAGCATTTCCTTCGGGAGCGGGGAGACCCAGTACTTC. Protein product: CASISFGSGETQYF. The entire variable domain, with the rest obtained from reference TRBV28 and TRBJ2-5, is as follows: DVKVTQSSRYLVKRTGEKVFLECVQDMDHENMFWYRQDPGLGLRLIYFSYDVKMKEKGDIPEGYSVSREKKERFSLILESASTNQTSMYLCASISFGSGETQYFGPGTRLLVL.